The 3 T cell receptor beta chains presented below share a single source sample, sequenced in a study of tumor and adjacent non-tumor tissue in lung cancer. RNA was extracted from bulk tissue without any cell sorting. Three rounds of nested PCR, following a modified ARM-PCR protocol, produced the TCRbeta library. TCRdb itself ran the multiplex PCR reads through MiXCR, one entry per CDR3 protein. The sample holds around 74,000 distinct CDR3 sequences, nearly 70% seen once. The sequenced material came from lung tumor tissue. These receptors were obtained from a woman aged 70-85 years with non-small cell lung cancer.

Worth noting for this clonotype: Sequence at one end of the junction differs from germline and may be a read error. The chain is built from TRBV6-2 or TRBV6-3 and TRBJ1-2, with a tentative D call TRBD1 (5 bases). This CDR3 is 14 amino acids long. Germline V gene lookup returns CDR1 MNHEY and CDR2 SVGEGT. The chain's CDR3 is CASRDPDGTGHPPF. For the CDR3, the DNA is TGTGCCAGCAGAGACCCCGATGGGACTGGGCACCCACCCTTC.

This clonotype was found once. One junction end does not reproduce the germline sequence, and a read error may be involved. This chain links TRBV10-3 with TRBJ1-1; 7 bases are a match to TRBD1. The CDR3 length is 14 residues. The germline gives CDR1 ENHRY, CDR2 SYGVKD. CDR3 in DNA: TGTGCCATCAGAAGAGACAGGGACCGCACTGAAGTTTTATTT. Translating gives CAIRRDRDRTEVLF.

Of note for this clonotype: At one end the junction does not follow the germline gene, possibly because of a read error. The V call is TRBV29-1, the J call TRBJ2-5, with D unresolved. Germline V gene lookup returns CDR1 SQVTM and CDR2 ANQGSEA. The CDR3 sequence is 19 residues long. CDR3 region: CSVESRRSSSQQSRETRYF. CDR3 DNA: TGCAGCGTTGAGTCCCGGCGGTCGAGTTCCCAACAGAGCCGAGAGACCCGGTACTTC.